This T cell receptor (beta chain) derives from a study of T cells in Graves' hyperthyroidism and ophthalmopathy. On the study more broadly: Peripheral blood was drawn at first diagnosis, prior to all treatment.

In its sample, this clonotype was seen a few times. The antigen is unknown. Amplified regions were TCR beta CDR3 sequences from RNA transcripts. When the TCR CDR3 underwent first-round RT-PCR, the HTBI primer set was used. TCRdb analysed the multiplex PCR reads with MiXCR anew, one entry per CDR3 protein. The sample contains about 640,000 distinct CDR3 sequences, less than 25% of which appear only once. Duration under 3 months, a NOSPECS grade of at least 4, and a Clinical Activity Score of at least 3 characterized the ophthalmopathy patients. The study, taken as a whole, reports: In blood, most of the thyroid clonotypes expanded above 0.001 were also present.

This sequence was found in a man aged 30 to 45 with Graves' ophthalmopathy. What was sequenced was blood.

The CDR3: CASSLRGNGGYTF. DNA of the CDR3: TGTGCCAGCAGCTTAAGGGGAAATGGTGGCTACACCTTC. The chain links TRBV7-9 to TRBJ1-2, with D perhaps TRBD1 (5 bases). The V gene's germline CDR1 is SEHNR and CDR2 FQNEAQ (reference sequence). V shed 2 bases and J shed 7 bases, with 11 bases lying between them. The CDR3 extends over 13 amino acids. The variable domain in full, with the rest retrieved from reference TRBV7-9 and TRBJ1-2, is DTGVSQNPRHKITKRGQNVTFRCDPISEHNRLYWYRQTLGQGPEFLTYFQNEAQLEKSRLLSDRFSAERPKGSFSTLEIQRTEQGDSAMYLCASSLRGNGGYTFGSGTRLTVV.